These 17 T cell receptor beta chains were sequenced from one sample in a study of blood T cells in healthy people across ages. Primers used in a second PCR of roughly 6 to 12 cycles were a sample-barcoded 5' primer and a J-beta primer mix. MiXCR was run by TCRdb on the 5' RACE reads, yielding one entry per CDR3 protein. The sample records fewer than 800,000 distinct CDR3 sequences, 49% being singletons. Sequencing was performed on blood. Every receptor here comes from a woman aged 55-75 years in good health.

The sample holds many counts of this clonotype. The CDR3 spells CSVEGEVGEQYF. In DNA, the CDR3 is TGCAGCGTTGAAGGGGAGGTCGGCGAGCAGTACTTC. J is TRBJ2-7 and V is TRBV29-1; D may be TRBD2 (6 bases). The V and J ends lost 1 base and 6 bases respectively, with 10 bases between them. The V gene's germline CDR1 is SQVTM and CDR2 ANQGSEA. The CDR3 contains 12 residues.

This CDR3 is CASRPAGEGQPQHF. In DNA form, the CDR3 reads TGTGCCAGCAGGCCGGCAGGGGAGGGTCAGCCCCAGCATTTT. This chain links TRBV27 with TRBJ1-5; weak D call: TRBD1 (6 bases). The CDR3 has 14 residues. The V and J ends lost 6 bases and 6 bases respectively, with 15 bases between them. Germline V CDR1 and CDR2: MNHEY, SMNVEV (reference sequence).

This clonotype showed up just a few times. V usage is TRBV12-3 or TRBV12-4 and J usage is TRBJ2-4, with D perhaps TRBD2 (5 bases). The CDR3 has 16 residues. Trimming took off 5 bases at V and 0 bases at J, with 14 bases between the two ends. CDR3: CASSPSSTIAKNIQYF. The CDR3 DNA reads as TGTGCCAGCAGTCCCTCTAGCACCATAGCCAAAAACATTCAGTACTTC.

The chain combines TRBV11-2 with TRBJ2-1, with D possibly TRBD2 on 5 matching bases. The V end was cut by 5 bases, the J end by 4 bases, with 15 bases between. The length of the CDR3 is 15 residues. The germline V gene encodes CDR1 SGHAT and CDR2 FQNNGV. The CDR3 nucleotides are TGTGCCAGCAGCCCTCGGACGGGATTATACAATGAGCAGTTCTTC. Protein product: CASSPRTGLYNEQFF.

V and J are TRBV20-1 and TRBJ2-4, with TRBD2 identical over 12 bases. The V gene's germline CDR1 is DFQATT and CDR2 SNEGSKA (reference sequence). V dropped 0 bases and J dropped 13; count of bases not matched to a gene: 10. The CDR3 spans 15 residues. CDR3 DNA sequence: TGCAGTGCTAGAGATCGCCTAGCGGGAGGGTACGGGCAGTACTTC. This encodes CSARDRLAGGYGQYF.

A few counts support this clonotype. The CDR3 bases are TGCAGTGCTAGTGAGGGCGAGCAGTACTTC. Protein product: CSASEGEQYF. V and J are TRBV20-1 and TRBJ2-7; the D gene is possibly TRBD2 (5 bases). V was cut by 3 bases and J by 6 bases, with 6 bases left in between. The CDR3 has 10 residues. Germline CDR1 DFQATT, CDR2 SNEGSKA (reference sequence).

Notes on this clonotype: Mismatch with germline at one junction end may stem from a read error. The chain recombines TRBV12-3 or TRBV12-4 with TRBJ1-1; D remains unclear. This CDR3 has 12 amino acids. CDR3 DNA: TGTGCCCGCAGGTCCGCGGGGACTGAAGCTTTCTTT. It translates to CARRSAGTEAFF.

This chain links TRBV7-8 with TRBJ2-7; D is undetermined. CDR3 length equals 15 residues. CDR1 and CDR2 (germline): SGHVS, FQNEAQ. V gave up 5 bases and J gave up 4 bases, with 18 bases separating them. CDR3: CASSRLIENEYEQYF. The CDR3 DNA reads as TGTGCCAGCAGCCGGCTCATCGAGAACGAATACGAGCAGTACTTC.

The V gene is TRBV6-5, the J gene TRBJ2-7; D unclear. The germline gives CDR1 MNHEY, CDR2 SVGAGI. The CDR3 is 15 amino acids. V lost 3 bases and J 0 bases, leaving 12 bases between the germline ends. The CDR3 region is CASSYVSTSSYEQYF. The CDR3 nucleotides are TGTGCCAGCAGTTATGTCAGTACGAGCTCCTACGAGCAGTACTTC.

Details on this clonotype: An end of the junction does not agree with germline; a read error may underlie this. The rearrangement joins TRBV6-5 to TRBJ2-3; D gene uncertain. CDR3 size: 13 residues. Per the germline V gene, CDR1 is MNHEY and CDR2 is SVGAGI. DNA for the CDR3: TGTGCCGGCAGCCCTCCGGGCACAGATACGCAGTATTTT. It codes for CAGSPPGTDTQYF.

This clonotype was seen more than once but under ten times. CDR3 nucleotides: TGTGCCAGCATGCCGAAAGGAAATGAGCAGTTCTTC. Translation gives CASMPKGNEQFF. This chain links TRBV6-2 or TRBV6-3 with TRBJ2-1; D is undetermined. V lost 7 bases and J 7 bases, leaving 11 bases between the germline ends. The CDR3 totals 12 residues. Germline CDR1 is MNHEY and CDR2 is SVGEGT.

The sample holds many counts of this clonotype. The gene calls are TRBV29-1 and TRBJ2-3; no definite D call. This CDR3 region has 14 residues. Germline CDR1 and CDR2: SQVTM and ANQGSEA. Trimming removed 4 bases from V and 0 bases from J, with 11 bases in between. In DNA form, the CDR3 reads TGCAGCGTTGCTGGCAGTCTTAGCACAGATACGCAGTATTTT. Translated: CSVAGSLSTDTQYF.

On this clonotype: Relative to the germline gene, one junction end is altered; a read error may explain this. This chain joins TRBV5-5 and TRBJ1-2; TRBD1 agrees at 7 bases. Germline V gene lookup returns CDR1 SGHKS and CDR2 YYEKEE (reference sequence). This CDR3 is built from 14 residues. CDR3 protein: CVSSWPGQSNGYTF. For the CDR3, the DNA is TGTGTCAGCAGCTGGCCGGGACAGAGTAATGGCTACACCTTC.

The CDR3 sequence is CASSFPGGSNEQFF. As DNA, the CDR3 is TGTGCCAGCAGCTTCCCGGGAGGGAGTAATGAGCAGTTCTTC. The chain joins TRBV7-2 to TRBJ2-1; 8 nucleotides agree with TRBD2. Germline CDR1 is SGHTA and CDR2 is FQGNSA. CDR3 length: 14 residues. V shed 3 bases and J 7 bases; nucleotides not matched to a gene: 5.

The J gene is TRBJ1-2, the V gene TRBV20-1, with a possible D match to TRBD1 (6 bases). This CDR3 region has 13 residues. V lost 5 bases and J lost 4, with 14 bases in between. Germline CDR1 DFQATT, CDR2 SNEGSKA (reference sequence). CDR3 nucleotide sequence: TGCAGTGCTGGGGGCGGTGTCGGCTATGGCTACACCTTC. The encoded protein is CSAGGGVGYGYTF.

This chain uses TRBV2 with TRBJ1-2; 7 nucleotides line up with TRBD1. Germline V lookup: CDR1 SNHLY, CDR2 FYNNEI. The V and J ends lost 6 bases and 8 bases, in that order; junction bases with no gene match: 9. The CDR3 spans 13 residues. CDR3 coding DNA: TGTGCCAGCAGCCGGGAGGGGGCGGGCGGCTACACCTTC. It encodes CASSREGAGGYTF.

This clonotype was found a few times. This chain joins TRBV4-3 and TRBJ2-7; D gene uncertain. The V gene's germline CDR1 is LGHNA and CDR2 YSLEER. The CDR3 covers 13 residues. Trimming left V 1 base short and J 5 bases short, with 9 bases between. The DNA of the CDR3 is TGCGCCAGCAGCCAAGGGCAGTTCGACGAGCAGTACTTC. Its translation is CASSQGQFDEQYF.